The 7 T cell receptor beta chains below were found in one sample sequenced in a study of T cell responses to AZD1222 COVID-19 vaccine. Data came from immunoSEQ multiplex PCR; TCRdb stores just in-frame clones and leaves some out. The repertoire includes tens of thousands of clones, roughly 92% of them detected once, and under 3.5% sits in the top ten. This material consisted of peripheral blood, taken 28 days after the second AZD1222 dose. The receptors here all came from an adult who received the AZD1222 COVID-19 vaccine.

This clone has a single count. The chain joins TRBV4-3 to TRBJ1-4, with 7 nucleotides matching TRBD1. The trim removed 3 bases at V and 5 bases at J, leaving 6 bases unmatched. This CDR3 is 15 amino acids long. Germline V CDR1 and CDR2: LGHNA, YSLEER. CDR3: CASSQLDRKNEKLFF. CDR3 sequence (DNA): TGCGCCAGCAGCCAGCTGGACAGGAAAAATGAAAAACTGTTTTTT.

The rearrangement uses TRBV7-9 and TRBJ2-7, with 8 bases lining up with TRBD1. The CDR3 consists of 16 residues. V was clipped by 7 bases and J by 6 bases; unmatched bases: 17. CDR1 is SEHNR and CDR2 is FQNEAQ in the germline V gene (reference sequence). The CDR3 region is CASTSRSGTGKSEQYF. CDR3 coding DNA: TGTGCCAGCACTAGCAGATCAGGGACAGGCAAATCCGAGCAGTACTTC. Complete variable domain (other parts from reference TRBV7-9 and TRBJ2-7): DTGVSQNPRHKITKRGQNVTFRCDPISEHNRLYWYRQTLGQGPEFLTYFQNEAQLEKSRLLSDRFSAERPKGSFSTLEIQRTEQGDSAMYLCASTSRSGTGKSEQYFGPGTRLTVT.

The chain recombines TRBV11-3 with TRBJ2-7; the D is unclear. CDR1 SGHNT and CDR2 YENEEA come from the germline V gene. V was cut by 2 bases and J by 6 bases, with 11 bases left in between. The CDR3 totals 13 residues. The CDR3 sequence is CASSLSRPGEQYF. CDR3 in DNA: TGTGCCAGCAGCTTATCGCGCCCCGGCGAGCAGTACTTC.

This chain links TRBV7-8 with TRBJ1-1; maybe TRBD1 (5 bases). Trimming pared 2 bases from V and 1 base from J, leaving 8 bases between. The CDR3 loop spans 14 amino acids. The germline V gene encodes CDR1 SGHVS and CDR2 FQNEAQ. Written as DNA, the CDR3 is TGTGCCAGCAGCTTATGGGGACCGAACACTGAAGCTTTCTTT. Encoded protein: CASSLWGPNTEAFF.

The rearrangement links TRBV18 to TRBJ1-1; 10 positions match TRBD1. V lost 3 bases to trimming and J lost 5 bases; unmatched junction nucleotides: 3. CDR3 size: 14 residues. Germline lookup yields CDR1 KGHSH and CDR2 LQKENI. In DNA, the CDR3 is TGTGCCAGCTCACCGACAGGGGGCGCGACTGAAGCTTTCTTT. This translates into CASSPTGGATEAFF.

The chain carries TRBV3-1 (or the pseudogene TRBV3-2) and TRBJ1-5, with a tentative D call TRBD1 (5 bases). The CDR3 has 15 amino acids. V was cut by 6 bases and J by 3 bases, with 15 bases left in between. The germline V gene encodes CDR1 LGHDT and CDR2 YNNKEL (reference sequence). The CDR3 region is CASSHTREPNQPQHF. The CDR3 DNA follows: TGTGCCAGCAGTCACACCAGGGAACCCAATCAGCCCCAGCATTTT.

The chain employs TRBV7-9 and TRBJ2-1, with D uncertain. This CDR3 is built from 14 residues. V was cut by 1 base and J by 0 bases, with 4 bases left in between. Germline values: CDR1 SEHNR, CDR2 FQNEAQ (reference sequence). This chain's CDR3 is CASSLDGSYNEQFF. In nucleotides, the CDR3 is TGTGCCAGCAGCTTAGACGGCTCCTACAATGAGCAGTTCTTC.